This is a list of T cell receptor beta chains from one sample in a study of graft-versus-host responses after intestinal transplantation. The data were produced by immunoSEQ multiplex PCR, yet TCRdb's version contains in-frame clones alone and is incomplete. The sample records 95,000 to 150,000 clones, over 80% being singletons. For these receptors, no antigen is known. The material was unstimulated CD4+ T cells sorted from spleen or lymph node cells, obtained before intestinal transplant. Receptors were obtained from a human donor who received an intestinal transplant. CDR3s include the opening cysteine and the closing phenylalanine or tryptophan. D genes are given only for firm matches. Some rows mark clone size as missing; the rest say once, few, many or name a class of expanded clone.

j_gene | v_gene | abundance | d_gene | CDR3aa | CDR3nt
TRBJ1-2 | TRBV27 | once | - | CASSLSPGEGGYTF | TGTGCCAGCAGTTTATCGCCGGGGGAGGGGGGCTACACCTTC
TRBJ2-1 | TRBV19 | - | - | CASRPRDYNEQFF | TGTGCCAGTAGGCCCCGGGACTACAATGAGCAGTTCTTC
TRBJ1-1 | TRBV7-3 | - | - | CASSLGANTEAFF | TGTGCCAGCAGCTTAGGAGCGAACACTGAAGCTTTCTTT
TRBJ2-5 | TRBV5-1 | - | - | CASSFASGETQYF | TGCGCCAGCAGCTTTGCCAGCGGGGAGACCCAGTACTTC
TRBJ1-2 | TRBV5-1 | once | TRBD1 | CASSFQGAGDGYTF | TGCGCCAGCAGCTTTCAGGGGGCGGGCGATGGCTACACCTTC
TRBJ1-1 | TRBV28 | - | - | CASSLGGEVGEAFF | TGTGCCAGCAGTTTAGGAGGGGAAGTTGGTGAAGCTTTCTTT
TRBJ2-2 | TRBV18 | - | - | CASSPGVEQELFF | TGTGCCAGCTCACCAGGAGTGGAGCAGGAGCTGTTTTTT
TRBJ1-3 | TRBV6-5 | - | - | CASTTTWGNTIYF | TGTGCCAGCACCACTACCTGGGGAAACACCATATATTTT
TRBJ2-1 | TRBV5-1 | - | TRBD2 | CASSWSTSGRYGEQFF | TGCGCCAGCAGCTGGTCGACTAGCGGGAGGTATGGTGAGCAGTTCTTC
TRBJ2-5 | TRBV6-1 | - | - | CASRRQGGETQYF | TGTGCCAGCAGGCGGCAGGGTGGGGAGACCCAGTACTTC
TRBJ2-5 | TRBV2 | - | TRBD1 | CASSDWTGSTETQYF | TGTGCCAGCAGTGACTGGACAGGAAGCACGGAGACCCAGTACTTC
TRBJ2-1 | TRBV2 | - | TRBD2 | CASRETGLAGVSPEQFF | TGTGCCAGCAGAGAAACGGGACTAGCGGGAGTTTCTCCTGAGCAGTTCTTC
TRBJ2-2 | TRBV7-6 | - | TRBD2 | CASSLESSGRSNTGELFF | TGTGCCAGCAGCTTAGAAAGTAGCGGGAGGTCAAACACCGGGGAGCTGTTTTTT
TRBJ2-4 | TRBV6-1 | - | TRBD1 | CASSATGGAAKNIQYF | TGTGCCAGCAGTGCCACAGGGGGCGCGGCCAAAAACATTCAGTACTTC
TRBJ2-1 | TRBV11-1 | - | TRBD2 | CASSLGWSSGSSGEQFF | TGTGCCAGCAGCTTAGGATGGAGTAGCGGGAGTTCGGGTGAGCAGTTCTTC
TRBJ2-7 | TRBV7-9 | - | TRBD2 | CASSQGWGTSEGEQYF | TGTGCCAGCAGCCAAGGATGGGGGACTAGCGAGGGCGAGCAGTACTTC
TRBJ2-7 | TRBV29-1 | - | - | CSVGPGYEQYF | TGCAGCGTTGGCCCAGGCTACGAGCAGTACTTC
TRBJ2-2 | TRBV28 | - | TRBD1 | CASSSEGTGESGELFF | TGTGCCAGCAGTTCAGAGGGGACAGGGGAGTCCGGGGAGCTGTTTTTT
TRBJ1-3 | TRBV28 | once | - | CASSQQRSISGNTIYF | TGTGCCAGCAGCCAACAGAGATCTATCTCTGGAAACACCATATATTTT
TRBJ2-7 | TRBV5-8 | few | - | CASSLEAGLSSYEQYF | TGTGCCAGCAGCTTGGAAGCCGGTCTAAGCTCCTACGAGCAGTACTTC
TRBJ2-5 | TRBV5-1 | - | TRBD2 | CASSLPRGLAGGTQYF | TGCGCCAGCAGCTTGCCGCGGGGACTAGCGGGAGGAACCCAGTACTTC
TRBJ2-7 | TRBV5-1 | - | TRBD2 | CASSPIGLAGGPYEQYF | TGCGCCAGCAGCCCGATAGGACTAGCGGGAGGACCCTACGAGCAGTACTTC
TRBJ2-5 | TRBV9 | - | - | CASSVRGAALGETQYF | TGTGCCAGCAGCGTACGGGGGGCTGCCTTGGGGGAGACCCAGTACTTC
TRBJ2-4 | TRBV27 | - | TRBD1 | CASSLVQGNIQYF | TGTGCCAGCAGTTTAGTACAGGGGAACATTCAGTACTTC
TRBJ1-2 | TRBV25-1 | - | - | CASSRMDYGYTF | TGTGCCAGCAGCCGTATGGACTATGGCTACACCTTC
TRBJ2-5 | TRBV2 | - | - | CASSVAQETQYF | TGTGCCAGCAGTGTTGCCCAAGAGACCCAGTACTTC
TRBJ1-3 | TRBV5-1 | - | - | CASSFAAGSGNTIYF | TGCGCCAGCAGCTTCGCCGCTGGCTCTGGAAACACCATATATTTT
TRBJ2-1 | TRBV5-6 | once | TRBD2 | CASSLVGLAIHEQFF | TGTGCCAGCAGCTTGGTGGGACTAGCAATCCATGAGCAGTTCTTC
TRBJ2-5 | TRBV19 | - | TRBD1 | CASSGGQGAGETQYF | TGTGCCAGTAGCGGGGGACAGGGGGCTGGAGAGACCCAGTACTTC
TRBJ2-2 | TRBV7-9 | - | TRBD1 | CASTTGGAWTGELFF | TGTGCCAGCACGACAGGGGGCGCGTGGACCGGGGAGCTGTTTTTT
TRBJ2-1 | TRBV7-2 | - | TRBD2 | CASRGRGGPHNEQFF | TGTGCCAGCCGAGGGCGGGGAGGGCCACACAATGAGCAGTTCTTC
TRBJ1-2 | TRBV29-1 | - | - | CSVRQQVNYGYTF | TGCAGCGTCCGGCAGCAGGTTAACTATGGCTACACCTTC
TRBJ1-1 | TRBV28 | - | - | CASSLSSTEAFF | TGTGCCAGCAGTTTATCCAGCACTGAAGCTTTCTTT